Listed below are T cell receptor beta chains from one sample, sequenced in a study of T cells after yellow fever vaccination. TCRdb re-derived calls from the 5' RACE reads in MiXCR, one entry per CDR3 protein. The repertoire holds hundreds of thousands of distinct CDR3 sequences, roughly 12% seen once, with more than 13% in the top ten. The sample consisted of PBMCs, taken on the day of the yellow fever booster vaccination. The source of these receptors is a man between 25 and 39 years old who received the YFV17D yellow fever vaccine. Each CDR3 is given with its conserved first and last residue. D genes are given only for firm matches. A clone size is listed for some rows: how often the clone was seen (once, few, many), or a class if it is expanded.

d_call: TRBD1; clone_size: .; j_call: TRBJ2-3; v_call: TRBV20-1; cdr3_aa: CSAPTGKADTQYF; cdr3_nt: TGCAGTGCCCCGACAGGGAAGGCAGATACGCAGTATTTT
d_call: TRBD1; clone_size: .; j_call: TRBJ1-1; v_call: TRBV20-1; cdr3_aa: CSARDSSTGATEAFF; cdr3_nt: TGCAGTGCTAGAGATTCGTCGACAGGGGCCACTGAAGCTTTCTTT
d_call: .; clone_size: few; j_call: TRBJ2-7; v_call: TRBV29-1; cdr3_aa: CSVGVGFGEQYF; cdr3_nt: TGCAGCGTTGGTGTGGGATTTGGCGAGCAGTACTTC
d_call: TRBD1; clone_size: .; j_call: TRBJ1-2; v_call: TRBV29-1; cdr3_aa: CSVADRGSYGYTF; cdr3_nt: TGCAGCGTAGCGGACAGGGGTTCTTATGGCTACACCTTC
d_call: .; clone_size: few; j_call: TRBJ2-2; v_call: TRBV2; cdr3_aa: CALRVSTGELFF; cdr3_nt: TGTGCCCTGCGCGTGAGCACCGGGGAGCTGTTTTTT
d_call: .; clone_size: .; j_call: TRBJ1-1; v_call: TRBV24-1; cdr3_aa: CATSDNLNTEAFF; cdr3_nt: TGTGCCACCAGTGATAACCTGAACACTGAAGCTTTCTTT
d_call: TRBD2; clone_size: .; j_call: TRBJ2-7; v_call: TRBV5-1; cdr3_aa: CASSLGPSGSYEQYF; cdr3_nt: TGCGCCAGCAGCTTGGGCCCCAGCGGGAGTTACGAGCAGTACTTC
d_call: .; clone_size: few; j_call: TRBJ2-6; v_call: TRBV2; cdr3_aa: CASSGDIGANVLTF; cdr3_nt: TGTGCCAGCAGTGGGGACATTGGGGCCAACGTCCTGACTTTC
d_call: .; clone_size: .; j_call: TRBJ1-1; v_call: TRBV7-2; cdr3_aa: CTSSLVGGSSNTEAFF; cdr3_nt: TGTACCAGCAGCTTAGTCGGAGGCAGCTCGAACACTGAAGCTTTCTTT
d_call: TRBD2; clone_size: few; j_call: TRBJ2-1; v_call: TRBV12-3/TRBV12-4; cdr3_aa: CASSSPRRELNEQFF; cdr3_nt: TGTGCCAGCAGTTCCCCCCGGCGGGAGTTAAATGAGCAGTTCTTC
d_call: TRBD1; clone_size: .; j_call: TRBJ1-2; v_call: TRBV20-1; cdr3_aa: CSAERTGRRGYYGYTF; cdr3_nt: TGCAGTGCGGAAAGGACAGGGAGAAGGGGATACTATGGCTACACCTTC
d_call: .; clone_size: few; j_call: TRBJ2-7; v_call: TRBV6-1; cdr3_aa: CASEIRTGGYEQYF; cdr3_nt: TGTGCCAGCGAGATCCGGACCGGTGGCTACGAGCAGTACTTC
d_call: TRBD1; clone_size: few; j_call: TRBJ2-5; v_call: TRBV18; cdr3_aa: CASSPPGRGLKTQYF; cdr3_nt: TGTGCCAGCTCACCACCGGGCAGGGGGCTTAAGACCCAGTACTTC
d_call: .; clone_size: .; j_call: TRBJ2-2; v_call: TRBV12-3/TRBV12-4; cdr3_aa: CASRTTWAGPTGELFF; cdr3_nt: TGTGCCAGCAGAACTACTTGGGCGGGACCCACCGGGGAGCTGTTTTTT
d_call: TRBD2; clone_size: few; j_call: TRBJ2-1; v_call: TRBV12-3/TRBV12-4; cdr3_aa: CASSPRLAGGPLGEQFF; cdr3_nt: TGTGCCAGCAGTCCCAGACTAGCGGGAGGGCCCTTAGGTGAGCAGTTCTTC
d_call: .; clone_size: many; j_call: TRBJ1-5; v_call: TRBV12-3/TRBV12-4; cdr3_aa: CASRQGNQPQHF; cdr3_nt: TGTGCCAGCAGACAGGGTAATCAGCCCCAGCATTTT
d_call: TRBD2; clone_size: .; j_call: TRBJ2-7; v_call: TRBV4-3; cdr3_aa: CASSQGPGLEDSYEQYF; cdr3_nt: TGCGCCAGCAGCCAAGGACCGGGACTAGAGGATTCCTACGAGCAGTACTTC
d_call: .; clone_size: .; j_call: TRBJ1-2; v_call: TRBV7-9; cdr3_aa: CASSSWGEAYGYTF; cdr3_nt: TGTGCCAGCAGCTCCTGGGGAGAGGCCTATGGCTACACCTTC
d_call: .; clone_size: few; j_call: TRBJ2-3; v_call: TRBV6-1; cdr3_aa: CASSSGLGLDTQYF; cdr3_nt: TGTGCCAGCAGCTCCGGGTTAGGGTTAGATACGCAGTATTTT
d_call: TRBD2; clone_size: .; j_call: TRBJ2-3; v_call: TRBV5-1; cdr3_aa: CASSLGTSGSMTDTQYF; cdr3_nt: TGCGCCAGCAGCTTGGGGACTAGCGGGAGTATGACAGATACGCAGTATTTT
d_call: .; clone_size: few; j_call: TRBJ2-2; v_call: TRBV11-3; cdr3_aa: CASSFLQNTGELFF; cdr3_nt: TGTGCCAGCAGCTTCTTACAGAACACCGGGGAGCTGTTTTTT
d_call: .; clone_size: .; j_call: TRBJ2-5; v_call: TRBV12-3/TRBV12-4; cdr3_aa: CASTPNRGLSRETQYF; cdr3_nt: TGTGCCAGCACCCCTAATCGGGGACTGAGTCGGGAGACCCAGTACTTC
d_call: TRBD1; clone_size: .; j_call: TRBJ1-4; v_call: TRBV4-1; cdr3_aa: CASSQEAPGQGGGKLFF; cdr3_nt: TGCGCCAGCAGCCAAGAAGCCCCCGGGCAGGGGGGTGGAAAACTGTTTTTT
d_call: .; clone_size: few; j_call: TRBJ1-1; v_call: TRBV18; cdr3_aa: CASSPTYSRGNEAFF; cdr3_nt: TGTGCCAGCTCACCTACCTATTCCAGGGGAAATGAAGCTTTCTTT
d_call: TRBD1; clone_size: .; j_call: TRBJ2-7; v_call: TRBV20-1; cdr3_aa: CSAWTGLDEQYF; cdr3_nt: TGCAGTGCTTGGACAGGGCTCGACGAGCAGTACTTC
d_call: TRBD2; clone_size: few; j_call: TRBJ2-3; v_call: TRBV5-1; cdr3_aa: CASSLSASGRAATDTQYF; cdr3_nt: TGCGCCAGCAGCTTATCGGCTAGCGGGAGGGCCGCAACAGATACGCAGTATTTT
d_call: TRBD2; clone_size: .; j_call: TRBJ2-2; v_call: TRBV11-2; cdr3_aa: CASRHPSGTSGRSNTGELFF; cdr3_nt: TGTGCCAGCAGACACCCCTCCGGGACTAGCGGGAGATCAAACACCGGGGAGCTGTTTTTT
d_call: TRBD1; clone_size: .; j_call: TRBJ1-5; v_call: TRBV10-3; cdr3_aa: CANQGQINQPQHF; cdr3_nt: TGTGCCAACCAGGGACAGATCAATCAGCCCCAGCATTTT
d_call: TRBD1; clone_size: few; j_call: TRBJ2-1; v_call: TRBV12-3/TRBV12-4; cdr3_aa: CASRATGNRQFF; cdr3_nt: TGTGCCAGCAGAGCGACAGGGAATAGGCAGTTCTTC
d_call: .; clone_size: many; j_call: TRBJ2-3; v_call: TRBV10-3; cdr3_aa: CATKGSLADTQYF; cdr3_nt: TGTGCCACAAAAGGCAGCTTAGCAGATACGCAGTATTTT
d_call: .; clone_size: few; j_call: TRBJ2-7; v_call: TRBV7-8; cdr3_aa: CASSLERIGIEQYF; cdr3_nt: TGTGCCAGCAGCTTAGAGCGGATCGGAATCGAGCAGTACTTC
d_call: .; clone_size: .; j_call: TRBJ2-1; v_call: TRBV5-1; cdr3_aa: CASSFSTSLYNEQFF; cdr3_nt: TGCGCCAGCAGCTTCTCCACTAGCCTTTACAATGAGCAGTTCTTC
d_call: TRBD2; clone_size: many; j_call: TRBJ2-7; v_call: TRBV6-1; cdr3_aa: CASRPGTTGSYEQYF; cdr3_nt: TGTGCCAGCAGGCCCGGGACTACCGGATCGTACGAGCAGTACTTC
d_call: TRBD2; clone_size: .; j_call: TRBJ2-1; v_call: TRBV29-1; cdr3_aa: CSAGGASPQKREGNEQFF; cdr3_nt: TGCAGCGCCGGCGGTGCATCCCCGCAGAAGCGGGAGGGTAATGAGCAGTTCTTC
d_call: .; clone_size: few; j_call: TRBJ2-7; v_call: TRBV5-1; cdr3_aa: CASSSEPGASSYEQYF; cdr3_nt: TGCGCCAGCAGCTCCGAGCCAGGGGCGAGCTCCTACGAGCAGTACTTC
d_call: .; clone_size: many; j_call: TRBJ2-2; v_call: TRBV5-6; cdr3_aa: CASSLMSGERTGELFF; cdr3_nt: TGTGCCAGCAGTCTGATGTCGGGGGAAAGGACCGGGGAGCTGTTTTTT
d_call: .; clone_size: .; j_call: TRBJ2-2; v_call: TRBV10-3; cdr3_aa: CAIRDNTGELFF; cdr3_nt: TGTGCCATCAGAGATAACACCGGGGAGCTGTTTTTT
d_call: TRBD2; clone_size: .; j_call: TRBJ2-1; v_call: TRBV4-3; cdr3_aa: CASSQARAGGGEQFF; cdr3_nt: TGCGCCAGCAGCCAAGCCCGAGCGGGAGGAGGTGAGCAGTTCTTC
d_call: .; clone_size: .; j_call: TRBJ2-5; v_call: TRBV5-1; cdr3_aa: CASSLNVETQYF; cdr3_nt: TGCGCCAGCAGCTTGAATGTGGAGACCCAGTACTTC
d_call: .; clone_size: .; j_call: TRBJ2-5; v_call: TRBV2; cdr3_aa: CASSHAAGPPETQYF; cdr3_nt: TGTGCCAGCAGTCACGCAGCGGGTCCACCTGAGACCCAGTACTTC
d_call: TRBD2; clone_size: .; j_call: TRBJ2-5; v_call: TRBV7-9; cdr3_aa: CASSTGLAGVPETQYF; cdr3_nt: TGTGCCAGCAGCACCGGACTAGCGGGAGTTCCGGAGACCCAGTACTTC
d_call: .; clone_size: .; j_call: TRBJ2-5; v_call: TRBV6-2/TRBV6-3; cdr3_aa: CASRRIPGSGETQYF; cdr3_nt: TGTGCCAGCAGACGAATCCCGGGGAGTGGAGAGACCCAGTACTTC
d_call: TRBD1; clone_size: few; j_call: TRBJ1-5; v_call: TRBV7-8; cdr3_aa: CASSLGTGGRQPQHF; cdr3_nt: TGTGCCAGCAGCTTAGGAACAGGGGGCCGTCAGCCCCAGCATTTT
d_call: TRBD2; clone_size: few; j_call: TRBJ2-7; v_call: TRBV5-1; cdr3_aa: CASSTLAGFFDEQYF; cdr3_nt: TGCGCCAGCAGCACCCTAGCGGGATTTTTTGACGAGCAGTACTTC
d_call: .; clone_size: few; j_call: TRBJ1-5; v_call: TRBV7-2; cdr3_aa: CASSSGVTSNQPQHF; cdr3_nt: TGTGCCAGCAGCTCGGGAGTGACGAGCAATCAGCCCCAGCATTTT
d_call: .; clone_size: .; j_call: TRBJ2-5; v_call: TRBV15; cdr3_aa: CATSSTGVARETQYF; cdr3_nt: TGTGCCACCAGCAGTACAGGTGTAGCGAGGGAGACCCAGTACTTC